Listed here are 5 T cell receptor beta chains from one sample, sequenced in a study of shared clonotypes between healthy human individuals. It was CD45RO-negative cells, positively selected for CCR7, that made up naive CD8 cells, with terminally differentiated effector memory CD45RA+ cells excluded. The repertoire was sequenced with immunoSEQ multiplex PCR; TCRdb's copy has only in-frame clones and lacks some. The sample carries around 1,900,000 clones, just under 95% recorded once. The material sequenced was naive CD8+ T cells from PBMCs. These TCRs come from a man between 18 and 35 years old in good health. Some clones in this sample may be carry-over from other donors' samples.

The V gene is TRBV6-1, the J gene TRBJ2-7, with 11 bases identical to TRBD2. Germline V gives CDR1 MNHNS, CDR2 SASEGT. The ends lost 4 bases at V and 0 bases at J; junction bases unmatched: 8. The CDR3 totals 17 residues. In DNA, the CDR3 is TGTGCCAGCAGTGCGCGACTAGCGGGAAGGATCTCCTACGAGCAGTACTTC. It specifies CASSARLAGRISYEQYF.

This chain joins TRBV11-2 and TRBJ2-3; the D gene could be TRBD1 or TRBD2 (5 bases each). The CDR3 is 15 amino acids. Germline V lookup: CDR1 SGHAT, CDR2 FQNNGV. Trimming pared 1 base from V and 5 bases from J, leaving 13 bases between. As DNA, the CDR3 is TGTGCCAGCAGCTTAGTTTGGGGGAAACAAGATACGCAGTATTTT. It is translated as CASSLVWGKQDTQYF.

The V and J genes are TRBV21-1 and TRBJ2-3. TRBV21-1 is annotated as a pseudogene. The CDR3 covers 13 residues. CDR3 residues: CAGGTHNTDTQYF. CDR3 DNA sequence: TGTGCCGGAGGGACACACAACACAGATACGCAGTATTTT.

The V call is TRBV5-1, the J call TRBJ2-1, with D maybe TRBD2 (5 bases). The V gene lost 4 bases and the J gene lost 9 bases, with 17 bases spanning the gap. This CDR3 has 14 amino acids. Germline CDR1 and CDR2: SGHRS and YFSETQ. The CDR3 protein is CASSPGLPRVEQFF. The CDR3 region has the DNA TGCGCCAGCAGCCCTGGACTCCCTCGGGTTGAGCAGTTCTTC.

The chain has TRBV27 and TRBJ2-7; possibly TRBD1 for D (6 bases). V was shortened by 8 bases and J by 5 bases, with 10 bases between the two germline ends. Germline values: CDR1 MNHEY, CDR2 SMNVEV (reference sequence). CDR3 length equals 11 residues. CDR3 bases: TGTGCCAGCGGCAGGGGCCACGAGCAGTACTTC. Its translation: CASGRGHEQYF.